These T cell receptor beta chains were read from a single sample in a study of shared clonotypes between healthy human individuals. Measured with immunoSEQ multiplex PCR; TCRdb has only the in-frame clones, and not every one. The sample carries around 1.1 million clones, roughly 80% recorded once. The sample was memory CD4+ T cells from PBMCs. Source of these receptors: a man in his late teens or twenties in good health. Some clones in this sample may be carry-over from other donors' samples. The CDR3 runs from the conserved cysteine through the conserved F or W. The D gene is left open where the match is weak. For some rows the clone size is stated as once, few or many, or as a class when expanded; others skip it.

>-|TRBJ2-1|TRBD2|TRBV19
TGTGCCAGTAGCTCCTCAAGCGGACTAGCGGGAGTATCCTACAATGAGCAGTTCTTC
CASSSSSGLAGVSYNEQFF
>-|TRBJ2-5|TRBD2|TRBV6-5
TGTGCCAGCAGCTCGATGGGGGGGGAAGGAGAGACCCAGTACTTC
CASSSMGGEGETQYF
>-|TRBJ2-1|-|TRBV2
TGTGCCAGCAGTGAAGGGCGGTACAATGAGCAGTTCTTC
CASSEGRYNEQFF
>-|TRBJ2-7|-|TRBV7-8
TGTGCCAGCAGCTTAAGGGGGAGCCCATTCAACGAGCAGTACTTC
CASSLRGSPFNEQYF
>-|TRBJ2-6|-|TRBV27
TGTGCCAGCAGGCCTCAGGGTGCTGGGGCCAACGTCCTGACTTTC
CASRPQGAGANVLTF
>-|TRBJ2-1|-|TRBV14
TGTGCCAGCAGCCAAGGGCAAGGGGTGGTGTCCTACAATGAGCAGTTCTTC
CASSQGQGVVSYNEQFF
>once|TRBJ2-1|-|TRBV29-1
TGCAGCGTTGGGAGCTCCTACAATGAGCAGTTCTTC
CSVGSSYNEQFF
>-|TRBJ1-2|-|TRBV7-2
TGTGCCAGCAGCTTAGCACAGAACTATGGCTACACCTTC
CASSLAQNYGYTF
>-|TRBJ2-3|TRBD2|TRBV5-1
TGCGCCAGCAGCTTGATACAAAGCGGGATTAGCACAGATACGCAGTATTTT
CASSLIQSGISTDTQYF
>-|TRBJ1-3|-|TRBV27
TGTGCCAGCAGTTTATCAGCAGGGTCTGGAAACACCATATATTTT
CASSLSAGSGNTIYF
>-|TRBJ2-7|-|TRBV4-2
TGTGCCAGCAGCCTATATCCCGGGACCCCATCCTACGAGCAGTACTTC
CASSLYPGTPSYEQYF
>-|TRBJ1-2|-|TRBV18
TGTGCCAGCTCACCGAGGTCGGGGCGCGACTATGGCTACACCTTC
CASSPRSGRDYGYTF
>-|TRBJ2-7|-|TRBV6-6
TGTGCCGTGGGGAAGGGCTCCTCCTCCTACGAGCAGTACTTC
CAVGKGSSSYEQYF
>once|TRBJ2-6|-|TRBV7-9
TGTGCCAGCAGGTCCTCTGGGGCCAACGTCCTGACTTTC
CASRSSGANVLTF
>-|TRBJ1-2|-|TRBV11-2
TGTGCCAGCAGCTCCCCAAACGCCAGGGCGAGCTATGGCTACACCTTC
CASSSPNARASYGYTF
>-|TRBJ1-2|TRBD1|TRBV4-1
TGCGCCAGCAGCCGAAACACCCCCCGGGGACAGTTTAATGGCTACACCTTC
CASSRNTPRGQFNGYTF
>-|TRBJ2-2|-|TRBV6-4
TGTGCCAGCAGCCGGGACATTTCCACCGGGGAGCTGTTTTTT
CASSRDISTGELFF
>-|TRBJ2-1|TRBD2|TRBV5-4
TGTGCCAGCAGCTTGGCCGGGTTAGCGGGAAATGAGCAGTTCTTC
CASSLAGLAGNEQFF
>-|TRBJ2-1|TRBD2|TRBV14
TGTGCCAGCAGCCCCCGGATAGCGGGAGTGGATGAGCAGTTCTTC
CASSPRIAGVDEQFF
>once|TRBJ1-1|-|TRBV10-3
TGTGCCGCATCGGGACTCCCAAACACTGAAGCTTTCTTT
CAASGLPNTEAFF
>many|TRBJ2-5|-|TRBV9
TGTGCCAGCAGCGTAGGTCCCCAAGAGACCCAGTACTTC
CASSVGPQETQYF
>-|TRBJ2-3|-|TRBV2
TGTGCCAGCAGTGAAGCGCAAGTGACAGATACGCAGTATTTT
CASSEAQVTDTQYF
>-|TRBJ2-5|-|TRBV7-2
TGTGCCAGCAGCTCTAGTGCGGAGACCCAGTACTTC
CASSSSAETQYF
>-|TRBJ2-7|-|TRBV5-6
TGTGCCAGCAGCTTTCAGCCCAACTACGAGCAGTACTTC
CASSFQPNYEQYF
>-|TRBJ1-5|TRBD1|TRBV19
TGTGCCAGTAGTATTTTGTGGGACAGGAGCCAGCCCCAGCATTTT
CASSILWDRSQPQHF
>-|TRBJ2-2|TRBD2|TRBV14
TGTGCCAGCAGCCGCCTTAGCGGGAGGGGCACCGGGGAGCTGTTTTTT
CASSRLSGRGTGELFF
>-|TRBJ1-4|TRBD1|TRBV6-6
TGTGCCAGCAGGCACCCGGGACAGCCTAATGAAAAACTGTTTTTT
CASRHPGQPNEKLFF
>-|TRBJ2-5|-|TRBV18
TGTGCCGGCTCACCACGCCGGCAGGGGGAGACCCAGTACTTC
CAGSPRRQGETQYF
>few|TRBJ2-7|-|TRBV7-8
TGTGCCAGCAGCTCGATAGGACAGAGAGCCTACGAGCAGTACTTC
CASSSIGQRAYEQYF
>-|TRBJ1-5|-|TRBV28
TGTGCCAGCACCCCTCGGGGAGGTTCTAGCAATCAGCCCCAGCATTTT
CASTPRGGSSNQPQHF
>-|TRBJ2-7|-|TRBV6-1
TGTGCCACCGAGAGGGCCTACGAGCAGTACTTC
CATERAYEQYF
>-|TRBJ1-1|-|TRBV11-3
TGTGCCAGCAGCTTGGAAGGCGGCACAAGTACGACTGAAGCTTTCTTT
CASSLEGGTSTTEAFF
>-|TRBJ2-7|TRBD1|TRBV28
TGTGCCAGCAGTCCTGACAGGGCCTCCTACGAGCAGTACTTC
CASSPDRASYEQYF
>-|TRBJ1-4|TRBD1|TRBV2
TGTGCCAGCTTACGGGACAGGGGACCTGAAAAACTGTTTTTT
CASLRDRGPEKLFF
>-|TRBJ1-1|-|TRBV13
TGTGCCAGCAGCCCTGGCCGAACAGTGAACACTGAAGCTTTCTTT
CASSPGRTVNTEAFF
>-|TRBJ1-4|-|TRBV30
TGTGCCTGGACTTCGAAAGGAGCAACTAATGAAAAACTGTTTTTT
CAWTSKGATNEKLFF
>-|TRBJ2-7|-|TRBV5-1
TGCGCCAGCAGCTTAGGCCAGTTTTCCTACGAGCAGTACTTC
CASSLGQFSYEQYF
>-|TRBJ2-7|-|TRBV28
TGTGCCAGCAGTTCGAGTGCCCGGGACTCGGATCCCTACGAGCAGTACTTC
CASSSSARDSDPYEQYF
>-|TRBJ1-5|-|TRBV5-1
TGCGCCAGCAGCTTGGCCGGGGATAGCAATCAGCCCCAGCATTTT
CASSLAGDSNQPQHF
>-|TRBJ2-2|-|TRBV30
TGTGCCTGGAACCCGAACACCGGGGAGCTGTTTTTT
CAWNPNTGELFF
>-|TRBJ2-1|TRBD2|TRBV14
TGTGCCAGCAGCTCAACCCGGGAGGGCCGTAACAATGAGCAGTTCTTC
CASSSTREGRNNEQFF
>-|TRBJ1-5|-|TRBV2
TGTGCCAGCAGTGCGGGGTCTGGGCCCCAGCATTTT
CASSAGSGPQHF
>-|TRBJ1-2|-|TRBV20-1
TGCAGTGCTAGAACGGACTATGGCTACACCTTC
CSARTDYGYTF
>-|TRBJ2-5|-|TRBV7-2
TGTGCCAGCAGCTTTGGTTTCCAGACCCAGTACTTC
CASSFGFQTQYF
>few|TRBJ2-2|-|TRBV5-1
TGCGCCAGCAGCTCTACCGAGTTCGGCTCCCATAAGGCCGGGGAGCTGTTTTTT
CASSSTEFGSHKAGELFF
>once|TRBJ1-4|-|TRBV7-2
TGTGCCAGCAGCCCTCGGGCGGGAACCGAGCTAACTAATGAAAAACTGTTTTTT
CASSPRAGTELTNEKLFF